This TCR beta chain is drawn from a study of blood T cells in healthy people across ages (dated by TCRdb to the mid-2010s). About the study as a whole: In model experiments, template switching captured about one uniquely barcoded TCR beta cDNA molecule for every two T cells. Age-related changes in TCR beta repertoire diversity were measured in the study by deep sequencing normalized with unique cDNA molecular identifiers. Four age groups were formed from the donors: young (average roughly 16 years), middle-aged (around 41), aged (over 55) and long-lived (more than 75). To avoid experimental bias, donors of different ages were distributed randomly across sequencing lanes. Two additional independent replicas of 1 million unique cDNA reads from the same blood draw were analyzed for two donors (one aged 18 to 30 and one aged 80 or older). The investigation overall reported the following: As age increased, observed TCR beta diversity per million T cells dropped in a roughly linear way, and a significant reduction was already evident by age about 40. Because profiling used bulk unsorted PBMCs, naive and antigen-experienced compartments could not be compared conclusively. Compared with the aged group, the long-lived group had more naive CD4+ T cells, fewer expanded clones and increased TCR diversity, a pattern suggesting age selection. Total diversity estimates from one million sequenced T cells were considered lower bounds and underestimates. Donor CMV infection status was unknown, potentially confounding age-related changes in expanded clonotypes. The percentage of naive T cells measured by flow cytometry correlated strongly with observed TCR beta diversity.

Donors were a few dozen systemically healthy Caucasian individuals from Russia aged roughly 6 to 95 years. Each donor gave ten milliliters of peripheral blood, drawn into EDTA-treated Vacutainer tubes. Ficoll-Paque density-gradient centrifugation was used to isolate PBMCs, with at least 6.5 million obtained per sample. Trizol reagent was used to extract total RNA from PBMCs, with at least 5 micrograms per sample. For every donor, flow cytometry on a PBMC aliquot measured the percentage of naive CD45RAhigh/CD27high T cells. Receptor amplification or capture employed 5' RACE. The sample was run on an Illumina HiSeq 2500. A second 7 to 11 cycle PCR used a sample-barcoded 5' primer and a J-beta primer mix. A unique molecular identifier was introduced onto each TCR beta cDNA molecule by a template-switch 5' adaptor carrying 12 random nucleotides. Each sample yielded at least 2.5 million CDR3-containing paired-end reads. First-strand cDNA synthesis was performed from all RNA using the Mint cDNA synthesis kit, with priming by a TRBC-specific oligonucleotide. After uracil-DNA glycosylase treatment, a first 18-cycle PCR used universal primers M1SS and BC2_uni_R on all cDNA. In the original analysis: For normalization, 1 million high-quality reads, each with a distinct molecular identifier, were randomly selected from each sample. Reads with shared molecular identifiers were discarded instead of being binned into consensus sequences. CDR3 identification, clonotype clustering and error correction used MiTCR with a Q25 quality threshold and the strictest error-elimination algorithm. A nonparametric unseen species model with Euler transformation was used to estimate a lower bound on total TCR beta diversity. The raw public reads went through TCRdb reprocessing: fastp at Q25, MiXCR clone calling, in-frame beta chains kept. A single entry per CDR3 protein holds the most common genes and DNA from its merged rows. The V and J calls shown here were made by TCRdb, not taken from the authors' results. In all, the sample holds about 780,000 distinct CDR3 sequences, and 35% to 50% of those were seen once. 15% to 20% of the sample lies in the top ten.

Relative to germline, V is 1 base shorter and J is 4 bases shorter, with 14 bases between their ends. CDR1 and CDR2, per the germline V gene (reference sequence), are GTSNPN and SVGIG. The CDR3 starts with the cysteine, ends with the phenylalanine, and has 14 residues. The sequence is cut down to CDR3 DNA, 42 bases in frame from base 1. In regard to this clonotype: What this receptor recognizes is not known. Base qualities are not recorded, but no much larger clone differs from it by a single base.

Rearrangement joined TRBV30 to TRBJ2-7, with the D segment identity uncertain. The sequencing input was blood. This receptor was identified in an older man in good health. The DNA sequence is TGTGCCTGGAGTGGACCCATGCCTTCGTACGAGCAGTACTTC. This is translated as CAWSGPMPSYEQYF. The full variable domain, completed from the reference TRBV30 and TRBJ2-7 proteins outside the CDR3, reads SQTIHQWPATLVQPVGSPLSLECTVEGTSNPNLYWYRQAAGRGLQLLFYSVGIGQISSEVPQNLSASRPQDRQFILSSKKLLLSDSGFYLCAWSGPMPSYEQYFGPGTRLTVT.